Listed below are T cell receptor beta chains from one sample, sequenced in a study of CD8 T cells in ankylosing spondylitis. TCRdb analysed the 5' RACE reads with MiXCR anew, one entry per CDR3 protein. The data contain 120,000 to 150,000 distinct CDR3 sequences, roughly 8% of them singletons. Material: synovial fluid, either unsorted or a sorted T cell fraction (not recorded which). The receptors come from a male donor with ankylosing spondylitis. CDR3s include the opening cysteine and the closing phenylalanine or tryptophan. D genes are given only for firm matches. Clone size is not always given. Where it is, it says once, few, many or a class for expanded clones.

clone size,J gene,D gene,V gene,CDR3 DNA,CDR3 protein
many,TRBJ2-1,-,TRBV24-1,TGTGCCACCAGTGATTGGGTTCCGGGCCAGGTTGAGCAGTTCTTC,CATSDWVPGQVEQFF
many,TRBJ2-1,TRBD2,TRBV5-5,TGTGCCAGCAGCTTGGTGGTAGCGGGGCCCTCTTACAATGAGCAGTTCTTC,CASSLVVAGPSYNEQFF
few,TRBJ2-5,-,TRBV7-2,TGTGCCAGCAGCCTGAACCGGGCGGAGACCCAGTACTTC,CASSLNRAETQYF
-,TRBJ2-7,TRBD2,TRBV3-1,TGTGCCAGCAGCCGAGGACTAGTAATAAACGAGCAGTACTTC,CASSRGLVINEQYF
-,TRBJ2-1,-,TRBV7-2,TGTGCCAGCAGCCCCTTAGTGTACAATGAGCAGTTCTTC,CASSPLVYNEQFF
many,TRBJ2-2,TRBD1,TRBV29-1,TGCAGCGTTGGGACAGGGTCGAACACCGGGGAGCTGTTTTTT,CSVGTGSNTGELFF
-,TRBJ2-5,-,TRBV27,TGTGCCAGCAGTTTTGACGCTTGGGGAGAGACCCAGTACTTC,CASSFDAWGETQYF
many,TRBJ1-2,-,TRBV15,TGTGCCACCAGCAGACTACCGGACAGTTCCTATGGCTACACCTTC,CATSRLPDSSYGYTF
many,TRBJ1-6,-,TRBV20-1,TGCAGTGCTAGAGAGGGAGGGAATTCACCCCTCCACTTT,CSAREGGNSPLHF
many,TRBJ1-2,-,TRBV7-3,TGTGCCAGCAGCCGACAGTCGGGGGACTATGGCTACACCTTC,CASSRQSGDYGYTF
-,TRBJ1-5,-,TRBV4-3,TGCGCCAGCAGCCAAGATCAAGGGTTCGATCAGCCCCAGCATTTT,CASSQDQGFDQPQHF
few,TRBJ2-5,-,TRBV20-1,TGCAGTGCTACCCAGGGGAACTACCAAGAGACCCAGTACTTC,CSATQGNYQETQYF
few,TRBJ1-2,TRBD1,TRBV9,TGTGCCAGCAGCGTAGGGACAGGCACGATCTATGGCTACACCTTC,CASSVGTGTIYGYTF
-,TRBJ1-5,-,TRBV20-1,TGCAGTGCTAGAGATCGGGGGGATGGGCAGCCCCAGCATTTT,CSARDRGDGQPQHF
many,TRBJ2-6,-,TRBV7-2,TGTGCCAGCAGCCCAATCGTTTCTGGGGCCAACGTCCTGACTTTC,CASSPIVSGANVLTF
few,TRBJ2-7,TRBD1,TRBV7-2,TGTGCCAGCAGTCGACCGGGACAGACCTACGAGCAGTACTTC,CASSRPGQTYEQYF
few,TRBJ1-6,-,TRBV6-5,TGTGCCAGCAGTTACCCGATCGGGGCCAGACGGAGTTCACCCCTCCACTTT,CASSYPIGARRSSPLHF
few,TRBJ2-1,TRBD2,TRBV20-1,TGCAGTGCTAGGACTAGCGGGAGGGTCCGTAGCAACAATGAGCAGTTCTTC,CSARTSGRVRSNNEQFF
few,TRBJ1-5,-,TRBV13,TGTGCCAGCAGCTTAGGCCCCAACCGGCCCCAGCATTTT,CASSLGPNRPQHF
many,TRBJ1-5,TRBD1,TRBV6-1,TGTGCCAGCACCATGAACAGGGGGGGTCAGCCCCAGCATTTT,CASTMNRGGQPQHF
many,TRBJ2-3,-,TRBV7-7,TGTGCTAGCAGCTTAGAGCGCACAGATACGCAGTATTTT,CASSLERTDTQYF